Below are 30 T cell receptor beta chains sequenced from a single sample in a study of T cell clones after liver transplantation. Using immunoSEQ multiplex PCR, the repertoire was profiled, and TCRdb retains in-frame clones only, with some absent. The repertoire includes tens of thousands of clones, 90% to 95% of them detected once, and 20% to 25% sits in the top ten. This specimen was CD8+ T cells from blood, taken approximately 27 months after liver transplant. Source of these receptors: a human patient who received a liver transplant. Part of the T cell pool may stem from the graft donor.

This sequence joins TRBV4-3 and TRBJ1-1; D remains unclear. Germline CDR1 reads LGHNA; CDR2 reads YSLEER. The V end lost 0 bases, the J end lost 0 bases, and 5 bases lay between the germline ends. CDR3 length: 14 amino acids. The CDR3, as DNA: TGCGCCAGCAGCCAAGACCCTATGAACACTGAAGCTTTCTTT. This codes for CASSQDPMNTEAFF.

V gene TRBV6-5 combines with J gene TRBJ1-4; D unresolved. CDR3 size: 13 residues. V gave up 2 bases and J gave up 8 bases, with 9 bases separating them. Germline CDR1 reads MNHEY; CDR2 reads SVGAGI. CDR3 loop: CASSYVGAEKLFF. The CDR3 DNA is TGTGCCAGCAGTTACGTCGGAGCGGAAAAACTGTTTTTT.

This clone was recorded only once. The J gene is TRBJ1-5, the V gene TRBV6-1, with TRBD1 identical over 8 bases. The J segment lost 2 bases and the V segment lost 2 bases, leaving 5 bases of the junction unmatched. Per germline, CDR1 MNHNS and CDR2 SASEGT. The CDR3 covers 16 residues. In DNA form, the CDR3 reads TGTGCCAGCAGTGAAAGCCCGGACAGGGGCAATCAGCCCCAGCATTTT. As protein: CASSESPDRGNQPQHF.

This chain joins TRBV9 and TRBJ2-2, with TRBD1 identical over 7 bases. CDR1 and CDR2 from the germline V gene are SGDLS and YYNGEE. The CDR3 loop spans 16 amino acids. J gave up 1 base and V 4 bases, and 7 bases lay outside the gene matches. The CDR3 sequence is CASSPGGALNTGELFF. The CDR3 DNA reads TGTGCCAGCAGCCCAGGGGGAGCATTGAACACCGGGGAGCTGTTTTTT.

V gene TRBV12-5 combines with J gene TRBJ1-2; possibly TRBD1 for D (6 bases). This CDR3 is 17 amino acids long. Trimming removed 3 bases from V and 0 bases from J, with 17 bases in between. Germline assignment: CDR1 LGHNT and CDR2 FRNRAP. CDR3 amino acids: CASGFPTGYGPNYGYTF. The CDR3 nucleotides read TGTGCTAGTGGTTTTCCGACAGGTTACGGTCCTAACTATGGCTACACCTTC.

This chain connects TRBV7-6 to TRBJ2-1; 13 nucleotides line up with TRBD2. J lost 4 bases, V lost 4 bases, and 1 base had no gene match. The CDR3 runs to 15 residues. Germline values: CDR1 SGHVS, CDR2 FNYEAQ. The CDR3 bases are TGTGCCAGCAGCTCGGGACTAGCGGGGTACAATGAGCAGTTCTTC. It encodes CASSSGLAGYNEQFF.

The CDR3 spells CASSPPTGEYGYTF. The CDR3 DNA sequence: TGTGCCAGCAGCCCCCCGACAGGGGAATATGGCTACACCTTC. The chain uses TRBV21-1 and TRBJ1-2; TRBD1 was called by the table and not checked on the DNA. TRBV21-1 is marked as a pseudogene. CDR3 size: 14 residues.

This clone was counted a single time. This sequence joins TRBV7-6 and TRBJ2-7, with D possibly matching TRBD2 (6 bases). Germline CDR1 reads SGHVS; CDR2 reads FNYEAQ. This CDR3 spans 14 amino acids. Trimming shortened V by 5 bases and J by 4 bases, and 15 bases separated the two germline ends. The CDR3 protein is CASSQMEGAYEQYF. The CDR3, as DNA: TGTGCCAGCAGCCAGATGGAGGGCGCTTACGAGCAGTACTTC.

CDR3 loop: CASSFNNRPDNEQFF. CDR3 coding DNA: TGTGCCAGCAGCTTTAACAACAGGCCCGACAATGAGCAGTTCTTC. The chain joins TRBV7-9 to TRBJ2-1, with TRBD1 as a possible D gene (5 bases). Germline CDR1 SEHNR, CDR2 FQNEAQ (reference sequence). The CDR3 runs to 15 residues. The V and J ends lost 3 bases and 5 bases respectively, with 14 bases between them.

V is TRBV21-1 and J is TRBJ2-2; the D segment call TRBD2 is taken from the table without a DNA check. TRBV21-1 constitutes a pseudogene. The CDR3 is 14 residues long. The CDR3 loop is CASSKERDTGELFF. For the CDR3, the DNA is TGTGCCAGCAGCAAAGAGAGAGACACCGGGGAGCTGTTTTTT.

CDR3 bases: TGTGCCAGCAGCCCCCCTGAAGGGCGCGAGCAGTACTTC. It yields the protein CASSPPEGREQYF. This chain joins TRBV7-3 and TRBJ2-7, with unresolved D. CDR1 is SGHTA, CDR2 FQGTGA, per germline. The CDR3 sequence is 13 residues long. Between the trimmed V and J ends, which lost 5 bases and 6 bases, there was a span of 14 bases. Together with reference TRBV7-3 and TRBJ2-7, the CDR3 gives the full variable domain: GAGVSQTPSNKVTEKGKYVELRCDPISGHTALYWYRQSLGQGPEFLIYFQGTGAADDSGLPNDRFFAVRPEGSVSTLKIQRTERGDSAVYLCASSPPEGREQYFGPGTRLTVT.

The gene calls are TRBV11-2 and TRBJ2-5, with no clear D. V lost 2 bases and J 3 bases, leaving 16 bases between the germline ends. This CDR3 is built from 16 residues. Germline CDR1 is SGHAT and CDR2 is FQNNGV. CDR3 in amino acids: CASSLLGIEPEETQYF. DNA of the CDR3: TGTGCCAGCAGCTTACTAGGGATTGAGCCGGAAGAGACCCAGTACTTC.

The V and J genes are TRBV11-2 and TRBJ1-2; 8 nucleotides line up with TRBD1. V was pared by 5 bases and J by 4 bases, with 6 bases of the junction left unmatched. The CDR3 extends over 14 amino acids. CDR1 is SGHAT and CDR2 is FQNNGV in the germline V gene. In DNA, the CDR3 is TGTGCCAGCAGCCATCCCGGGACAGGCTATGGCTACACCTTC. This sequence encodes CASSHPGTGYGYTF.

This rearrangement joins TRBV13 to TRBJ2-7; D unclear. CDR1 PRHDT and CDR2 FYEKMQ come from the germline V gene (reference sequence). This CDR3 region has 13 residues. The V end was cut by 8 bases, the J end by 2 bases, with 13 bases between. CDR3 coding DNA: TGTGCCAGCGCCCAGCGTTTGACCTACGAGCAGTACTTC. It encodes CASAQRLTYEQYF.

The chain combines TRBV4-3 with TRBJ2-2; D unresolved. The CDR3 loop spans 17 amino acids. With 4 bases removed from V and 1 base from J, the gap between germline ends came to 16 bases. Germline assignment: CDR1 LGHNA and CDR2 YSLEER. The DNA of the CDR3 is TGCGCCAGCAGCCCAGAGCCCCGAACCCAGAACACCGGGGAGCTGTTTTTT. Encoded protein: CASSPEPRTQNTGELFF.

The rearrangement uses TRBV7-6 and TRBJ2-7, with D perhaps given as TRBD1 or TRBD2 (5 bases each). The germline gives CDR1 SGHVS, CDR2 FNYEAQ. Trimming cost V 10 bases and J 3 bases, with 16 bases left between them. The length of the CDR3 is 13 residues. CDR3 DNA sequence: TGTGCCACCTCGCCGGGACCAAACTACGAGCAGTACTTC. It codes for CATSPGPNYEQYF. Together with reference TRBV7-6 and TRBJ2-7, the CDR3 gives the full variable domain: GAGVSQSPRYKVTKRGQDVALRCDPISGHVSLYWYRQALGQGPEFLTYFNYEAQQDKSGLPNDRFSAERPEGSISTLTIQRTEQRDSAMYRCATSPGPNYEQYFGPGTRLTVT.

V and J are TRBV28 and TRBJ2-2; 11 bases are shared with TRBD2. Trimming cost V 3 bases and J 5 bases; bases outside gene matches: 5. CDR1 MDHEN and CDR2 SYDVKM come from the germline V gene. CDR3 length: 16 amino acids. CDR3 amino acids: CASSFSGRARTGELFF. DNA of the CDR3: TGTGCCAGCAGTTTTAGCGGGAGGGCCAGAACCGGGGAGCTGTTTTTT.

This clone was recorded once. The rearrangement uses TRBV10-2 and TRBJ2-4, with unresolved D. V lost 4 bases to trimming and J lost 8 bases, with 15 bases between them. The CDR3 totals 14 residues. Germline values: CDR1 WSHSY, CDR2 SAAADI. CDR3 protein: CASSVLTGQDIQYF. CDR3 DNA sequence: TGCGCCAGCAGTGTGTTGACGGGTCAGGACATTCAGTACTTC.

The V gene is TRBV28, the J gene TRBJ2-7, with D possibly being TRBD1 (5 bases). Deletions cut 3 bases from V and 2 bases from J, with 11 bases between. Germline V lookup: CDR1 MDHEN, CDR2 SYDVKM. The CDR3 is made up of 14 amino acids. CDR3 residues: CASSFKGPTYEQYF. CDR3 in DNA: TGTGCCAGCAGTTTTAAGGGGCCCACCTACGAGCAGTACTTC.

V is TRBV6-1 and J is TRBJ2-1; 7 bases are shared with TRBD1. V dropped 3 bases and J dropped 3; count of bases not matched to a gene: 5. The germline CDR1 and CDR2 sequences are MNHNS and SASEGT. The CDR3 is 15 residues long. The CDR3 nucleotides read TGTGCCAGCAGTGAGTTGAGGGACAGCTACAATGAGCAGTTCTTC. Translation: CASSELRDSYNEQFF.

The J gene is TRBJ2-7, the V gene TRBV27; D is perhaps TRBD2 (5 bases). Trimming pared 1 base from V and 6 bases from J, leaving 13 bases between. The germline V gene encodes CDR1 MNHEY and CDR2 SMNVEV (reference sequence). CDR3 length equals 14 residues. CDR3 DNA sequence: TGTGCCAGCAGTTTATACGGGGAACCCCTCGAGCAGTACTTC. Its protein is CASSLYGEPLEQYF.

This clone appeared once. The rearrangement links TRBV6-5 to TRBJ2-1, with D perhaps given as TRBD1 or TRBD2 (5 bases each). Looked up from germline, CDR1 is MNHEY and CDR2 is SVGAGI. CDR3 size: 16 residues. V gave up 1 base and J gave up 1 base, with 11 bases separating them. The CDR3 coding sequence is TGTGCCAGCAGTTACTTCACGGGACGGTCCTACAATGAGCAGTTCTTC. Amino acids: CASSYFTGRSYNEQFF.

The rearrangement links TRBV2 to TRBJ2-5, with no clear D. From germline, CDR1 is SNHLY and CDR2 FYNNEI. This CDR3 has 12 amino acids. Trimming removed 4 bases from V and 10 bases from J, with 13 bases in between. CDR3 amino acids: CASSGVRSIQYF. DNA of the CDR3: TGTGCCAGCAGTGGAGTTCGGTCGATCCAGTACTTC.

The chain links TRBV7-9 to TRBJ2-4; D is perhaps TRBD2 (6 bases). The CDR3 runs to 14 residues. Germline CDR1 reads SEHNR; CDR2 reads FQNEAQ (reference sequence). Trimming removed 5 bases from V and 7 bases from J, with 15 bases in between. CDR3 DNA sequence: TGTGCCAGCAGCGCCATGGGACGGGGGAACATTCAGTACTTC. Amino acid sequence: CASSAMGRGNIQYF.

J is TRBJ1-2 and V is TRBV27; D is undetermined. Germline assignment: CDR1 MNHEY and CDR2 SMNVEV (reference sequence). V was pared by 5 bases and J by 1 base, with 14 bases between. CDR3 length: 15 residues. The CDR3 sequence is CASSPVASLNYGYTF. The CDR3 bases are TGTGCCAGCAGTCCCGTTGCGAGTCTTAACTATGGCTACACCTTC.

Here the CDR3 DNA reads TGCGCCAGCAGCAAATACGGGACAGACTCCTACGAGCAGTACTTC. It encodes CASSKYGTDSYEQYF. J is TRBJ2-7 and V is TRBV5-1; 7 bases are shared with TRBD1. The CDR3 runs 15 residues. Germline-derived CDR1 and CDR2 are SGHRS and YFSETQ. V shed 4 bases, J shed 0 bases, and the junction held 7 bases outside the gene matches.

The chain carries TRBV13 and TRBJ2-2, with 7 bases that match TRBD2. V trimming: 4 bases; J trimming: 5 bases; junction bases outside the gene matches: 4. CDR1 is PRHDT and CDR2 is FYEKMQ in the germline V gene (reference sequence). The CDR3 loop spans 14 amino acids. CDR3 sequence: CASSSGLRTGELFF. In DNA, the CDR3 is TGTGCCAGCAGCTCGGGACTAAGGACCGGGGAGCTGTTTTTT.

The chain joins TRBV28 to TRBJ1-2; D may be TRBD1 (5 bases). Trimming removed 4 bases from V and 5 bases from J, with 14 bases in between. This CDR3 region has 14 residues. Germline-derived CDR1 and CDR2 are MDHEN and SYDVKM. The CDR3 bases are TGTGCCAGCAGTTACGTGGGAGGGGAATATGGCTACACCTTC. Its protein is CASSYVGGEYGYTF.

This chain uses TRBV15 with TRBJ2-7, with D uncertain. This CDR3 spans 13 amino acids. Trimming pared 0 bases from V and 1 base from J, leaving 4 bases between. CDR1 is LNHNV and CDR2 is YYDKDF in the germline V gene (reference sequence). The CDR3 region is CATSRDRSYEQYF. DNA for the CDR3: TGTGCCACCAGCAGAGACAGGTCCTACGAGCAGTACTTC.

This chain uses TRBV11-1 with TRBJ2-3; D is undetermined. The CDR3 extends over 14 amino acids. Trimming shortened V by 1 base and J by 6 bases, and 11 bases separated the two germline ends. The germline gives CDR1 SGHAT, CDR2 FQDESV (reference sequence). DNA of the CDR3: TGTGCCAGCAGCTTAGGTGGAGCTGGGGATACGCAGTATTTT. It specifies CASSLGGAGDTQYF.